The source of this T cell receptor (beta chain) is a study of T cell responses to AZD1222 COVID-19 vaccine. Points on this clone: Its cognate antigen is unknown.

J was trimmed by 8 bases and V by 4 bases; bases with no gene match: 7. CDR1 LNHDA and CDR2 SQIVND come from the germline V gene (reference sequence). This CDR3 comprises 13 residues. The study, taken as a whole, reports: The study found Spike-specific TCR breadth and depth rose after two AZD1222 doses. Donors, mostly white British, included more females; clonal diversity was possibly underestimated. Close to half of spike-specific TCRs reportedly recognize unmutated variant regions. Across the whole spike, CD4 TCRs peaked at regions 160-218 and 743-854.

TCRdb keeps only in-frame clones here, not all; method: immunoSEQ multiplex PCR. Altogether 90,000 to 130,000 clones are present, approximately 89% being singletons, with the ten largest covering about 3%. Sequencing used peripheral blood, obtained on day 0 of MenACWY control vaccination. This rearrangement joins TRBV19 to TRBJ1-2; 7 bases line up with TRBD1. The sequence came from an adult in good health. The CDR3 region has the DNA TGTGCCAGTAGTACAAGGGACAGAGGGGGCTACACCTTC. It codes for CASSTRDRGGYTF.